The next 17 T cell receptor beta chains were all read from a single sample in a study of post-analysis software for immune sequencing data. General study findings and limits: In patients, about five TRBV segments were more frequent than in controls, with TRBV5-6, TRBV5-1 and TRBV20-1 among them.

Presence of unique molecular identifiers characterized the TCR beta cDNA libraries. A single record per CDR3 protein comes from TCRdb applying MiXCR to the PCR reads. This table holds hundreds of thousands of distinct CDR3 sequences, 44% found once. Antigens of these TCRs are unknown. The source material was blood. The receptor source for this set is a girl aged 5 to 17 with multiple sclerosis.

The genes are TRBV10-3 and TRBJ2-5; 10 bases align to TRBD2. With 10 bases clipped from V and 1 base from J, the junction kept 9 bases outside the gene matches. CDR3 length equals 15 residues. Germline CDR1 is ENHRY and CDR2 is SYGVKD. CDR3 residues: CATLPAGGLQETQYF. For the CDR3, the DNA is TGTGCCACCCTACCAGCGGGGGGGCTCCAAGAGACCCAGTACTTC.

The chain carries TRBV5-5 and TRBJ1-5; D is perhaps TRBD1 (5 bases). Trimming cost V 2 bases and J 10 bases, with 16 bases left between them. Germline V gene data show CDR1 as SGHKS and CDR2 as YYEKEE (reference sequence). This CDR3 has 14 amino acids. CDR3 residues: CASSLRSGIVPQHF. The CDR3 DNA reads as TGTGCCAGCAGCTTACGGTCAGGGATTGTCCCCCAGCATTTT.

This clonotype has only a few counts. The chain has TRBV5-1 and TRBJ2-7; no definite D call. This CDR3 spans 14 amino acids. Germline V CDR1 and CDR2: SGHRS, YFSETQ. Trimming took 5 bases from V and 0 from J, leaving 12 bases between them. The CDR3 coding sequence is TGCGCCAGCAGTCGATCCAGGAGCTCCTACGAGCAGTACTTC. This gives the protein CASSRSRSSYEQYF. Variable domain in full (rest from reference TRBV5-1 and TRBJ2-7): KAGVTQTPRYLIKTRGQQVTLSCSPISGHRSVSWYQQTPGQGLQFLFEYFSETQRNKGNFPGRFSGRQFSNSRSEMNVSTLELGDSALYLCASSRSRSSYEQYFGPGTRLTVT.

This clonotype was recorded only once. The chain has TRBV5-1 and TRBJ2-7; the match to TRBD2 covers 7 bases. The V segment lost 0 bases and the J segment 3 bases; nucleotides outside the gene matches: 6. This CDR3 comprises 15 residues. Looked up from germline, CDR1 is SGHRS and CDR2 is YFSETQ. CDR3 sequence: CASSLVTRENYEQYF. Here the CDR3 DNA reads TGCGCCAGCAGCTTGGTCACGCGGGAGAACTACGAGCAGTACTTC.

This clonotype was found once. This sequence joins TRBV2 and TRBJ1-2; 7 bases are a match to TRBD1. This CDR3 is built from 13 residues. Germline V gives CDR1 SNHLY, CDR2 FYNNEI. V was clipped by 10 bases and J by 0 bases; unmatched bases: 5. The CDR3 here is CAKGQESNYGYTF. The CDR3 DNA follows: TGTGCCAAAGGACAGGAATCTAACTATGGCTACACCTTC.

The J gene is TRBJ2-1, the V gene TRBV24-1, with 11 bases matching TRBD1. The CDR3 totals 15 residues. Unmatched junction bases numbered 5, after V lost 3 bases and J lost 8 bases. The germline V gene encodes CDR1 KGHDR and CDR2 SFDVKD. Written as DNA, the CDR3 is TGTGCCACCAGTGATCCGGGACAGGGGGTGGATGAGCAGTTCTTC. Its protein is CATSDPGQGVDEQFF.

V gene TRBV6-5 combines with J gene TRBJ2-5; D is perhaps TRBD2 (6 bases). Judging by the DNA end, TRBJ2-7 fits better; the J call may be wrong. The CDR3 consists of 13 residues. Germline V gene sequence: CDR1 MNHEY, CDR2 SVGAGI. CDR3 sequence (DNA): TGTGCCAGCAGTGGAACTAGCCGTTACGAGCAGTACTTC. It is translated as CASSGTSRYEQYF.

The chain is built from TRBV20-1 and TRBJ2-7; D not certain. The V end lost 3 bases, the J end lost 5 bases, and 11 bases lay between the germline ends. This CDR3 is built from 12 residues. Looked up from germline, CDR1 is DFQATT and CDR2 is SNEGSKA (reference sequence). CDR3 sequence: CSASAAEDEQYF. CDR3 in DNA: TGCAGTGCTAGTGCCGCAGAGGACGAGCAGTACTTC.

This clonotype was seen more than once but under ten times. The gene calls are TRBV12-3 or TRBV12-4 and TRBJ2-1, with 10 bases fitting TRBD1. V was pared by 5 bases and J by 0 bases, with 13 bases of the junction left unmatched. This CDR3 is 19 amino acids long. The CDR3 spells CASSPGQGVWLSSYNEQFF. CDR3 DNA: TGTGCCAGCAGTCCAGGACAGGGGGTTTGGCTGAGCTCCTACAATGAGCAGTTCTTC.

There are a few counts of this clonotype. The rearrangement links TRBV4-1 to TRBJ1-2; perhaps TRBD1 as D (6 bases). Germline V lookup: CDR1 MGHRA, CDR2 YSYEKL. CDR3 size: 15 residues. The V and J ends lost 4 bases and 4 bases respectively, with 16 bases between them. The DNA for the CDR3 is TGCGCCAGCAGCCGCACAGCCGGGGACATCTATGGCTACACCTTC. It is translated as CASSRTAGDIYGYTF.

The chain couples TRBV6-5 to TRBJ1-1; the D gene is possibly TRBD1 (6 bases). CDR1 and CDR2 (germline): MNHEY, SVGAGI. This CDR3 comprises 16 residues. Trimming removed 2 bases from V and 6 bases from J, with 19 bases in between. CDR3 in amino acids: CASSYAGEVRRAEAFF. Here the CDR3 DNA reads TGTGCCAGCAGTTACGCAGGGGAAGTGCGTAGGGCTGAAGCTTTCTTT.

The V call is TRBV4-1, the J call TRBJ2-1, with D possibly matching TRBD2 (5 bases). Trimming took 1 base from V and 3 from J, leaving 10 bases between them. The CDR3 is 15 amino acids. In germline, CDR1 is MGHRA, CDR2 YSYEKL. CDR3 loop: CASSQVTGYYNEQFF. The CDR3 DNA is TGCGCCAGCAGCCAAGTAACGGGGTACTACAATGAGCAGTTCTTC.

V usage is TRBV10-3 and J usage is TRBJ2-5, with D uncertain. This CDR3 has 14 residues. Trimming stripped 2 bases from V and 2 bases from J, with 9 bases between. Germline V gene data show CDR1 as ENHRY and CDR2 as SYGVKD. CDR3 region: CAISEGVGQETQYF. In DNA form, the CDR3 reads TGTGCCATCAGTGAGGGCGTAGGACAAGAGACCCAGTACTTC.

This chain connects TRBV24-1 to TRBJ2-1; 8 positions agree with TRBD1. From germline, CDR1 is KGHDR and CDR2 SFDVKD. The V and J ends lost 4 bases and 7 bases, in that order; junction bases with no gene match: 11. The CDR3 runs to 16 residues. In DNA, the CDR3 is TGTGCCACCAGTGACACCGACAGGGGAATAGCGAATGAGCAGTTCTTC. Residues: CATSDTDRGIANEQFF.

This chain connects TRBV10-3 to TRBJ2-7; a weak D match, TRBD2 (5 bases). The V gene's germline CDR1 is ENHRY and CDR2 SYGVKD. The V end lost 7 bases, the J end lost 6 bases, and 19 bases lay between the germline ends. This CDR3 region has 14 residues. CDR3 sequence: CAITAEEASSEQYF. The CDR3 region has the DNA TGTGCCATCACCGCTGAGGAGGCTAGCTCCGAGCAGTACTTC.

This chain links TRBV4-1 with TRBJ1-1; weak D call: TRBD1 (6 bases). The germline gives CDR1 MGHRA, CDR2 YSYEKL. The CDR3 length is 18 residues. Trimming left V 0 bases short and J 2 bases short, with 19 bases between. CDR3 sequence (DNA): TGCGCCAGCAGCCAAGAGTTCTGGGGGCCCGGTCGTAACACTGAAGCTTTCTTT. Its translation is CASSQEFWGPGRNTEAFF.

The DNA of the CDR3 is TGTGCCAGCAGCTTGGATTTACCGGGCCGGAAGAACACTGAAGCTTTCTTT. Its translation is CASSLDLPGRKNTEAFF. The chain uses TRBV5-6 and TRBJ1-1; D remains ambiguous. The CDR3 has 17 residues. Deletions cut 0 bases from V and 1 base from J, with 16 bases between. Germline V CDR1 and CDR2: SGHDT, YYEEEE.